A single sample gave rise to the 20 T cell receptor beta chains below, sequenced in a study of T cells in tuberculosis. Stated time point: new active TB diagnosis, blood taken before or within 7 days of starting treatment. Assay: immunoSEQ multiplex PCR; the TCRdb copy retains only in-frame clones and omits some. The sample includes approximately 30,000 clones, 87% of them seen just once. Sequenced here: PBMCs, sampled at tuberculosis diagnosis. These receptors originate from an adult with tuberculosis.

The chain has TRBV4-1 and TRBJ2-7; tentatively, D is TRBD2 (6 bases). From germline, CDR1 is MGHRA and CDR2 YSYEKL. The CDR3 consists of 14 residues. V lost 2 bases to trimming and J lost 2 bases, with 10 bases between them. The CDR3 region has the DNA TGCGCCAGCAGCCAATACTGGACTACCTACGAGCAGTACTTC. This encodes CASSQYWTTYEQYF.

The rearrangement links TRBV4-3 to TRBJ1-4, with D unclear. Germline CDR1 and CDR2: LGHNA and YSLEER. The germline V and J ends were trimmed by 4 bases and 0 bases, with 12 bases remaining between them. This CDR3 comprises 16 residues. CDR3 sequence reads: CASSPTAFATNEKLFF. DNA for the CDR3: TGCGCCAGCAGCCCTACTGCGTTCGCAACTAATGAAAAACTGTTTTTT.

The rearrangement uses TRBV18 and TRBJ1-2; D is uncertain. The CDR3 is 14 amino acids. CDR1 is KGHSH and CDR2 is LQKENI in the germline V gene. Deletions cut 3 bases from V and 8 bases from J, with 16 bases between. The CDR3 DNA reads as TGTGCCAGCTCACCCCCTAAGGCAGGTTGGGGCTACACCTTC. This sequence encodes CASSPPKAGWGYTF.

The chain combines TRBV2 with TRBJ2-1; TRBD2 might be the D (5 bases). Germline-derived CDR1 and CDR2 are SNHLY and FYNNEI. Trimming left V 4 bases short and J 4 bases short, with 14 bases between. This CDR3 has 15 residues. CDR3: CASSVSPTGYNEQFF. CDR3 nucleotides: TGTGCCAGCAGTGTATCTCCGACGGGATACAATGAGCAGTTCTTC.

V usage is TRBV7-9 and J usage is TRBJ2-1, with 9 positions matching TRBD1. The CDR3 extends over 16 amino acids. Germline assignment: CDR1 SEHNR and CDR2 FQNEAQ (reference sequence). Trimming cost V 0 bases and J 6 bases; bases outside gene matches: 6. Here the CDR3 reads CASSLARTGAGNEQFF. The CDR3 nucleotides read TGTGCCAGCAGCTTAGCAAGGACAGGGGCGGGCAATGAGCAGTTCTTC.

This chain joins TRBV30 and TRBJ2-7; a possible D gene is TRBD2 (5 bases). Germline assignment: CDR1 GTSNPN and CDR2 SVGIG (reference sequence). Trimming left V 3 bases short and J 0 bases short, with 24 bases between. This CDR3 spans 18 amino acids. The CDR3 DNA reads as TGTGCCTGGAGGGAGGATGAAACGGACTCTGACCGCTCCTACGAGCAGTACTTC. As protein: CAWREDETDSDRSYEQYF.

J is TRBJ2-5 and V is TRBV5-6; D is possibly TRBD2 (6 bases). Looked up from germline, CDR1 is SGHDT and CDR2 is YYEEEE. Trimming pared 1 base from V and 3 bases from J, leaving 19 bases between. This CDR3 has 17 amino acids. In DNA form, the CDR3 reads TGTGCCAGCAGCTTGCAGGCTAGCGCTCTCCGGAAAGAGACCCAGTACTTC. It codes for CASSLQASALRKETQYF. The variable domain in full, with the rest retrieved from reference TRBV5-6 and TRBJ2-5, is DAGVTQSPTHLIKTRGQQVTLRCSPKSGHDTVSWYQQALGQGPQFIFQYYEEEERQRGNFPDRFSGHQFPNYSSELNVNALLLGDSALYLCASSLQASALRKETQYFGPGTRLLVL.

The chain employs TRBV4-3 and TRBJ1-2; D is possibly TRBD1 (6 bases). The CDR3 runs to 13 residues. From germline, CDR1 is LGHNA and CDR2 YSLEER. V was pared by 3 bases and J by 7 bases, with 12 bases between. The CDR3 nucleotides are TGCGCCAGCAGCCACTACTCAGGGGCTGGCTACACCTTC. Protein product: CASSHYSGAGYTF.

The count of this clone is one. V is TRBV7-2 and J is TRBJ2-7; 9 bases map to TRBD1. V gave up 2 bases and J gave up 2 bases; unmatched junction bases: 1. The CDR3 is 14 amino acids. Germline V gives CDR1 SGHTA, CDR2 FQGNSA. The CDR3, as DNA: TGTGCCAGCAGCTTATACAGGGGGCCCTACGAGCAGTACTTC. This translates into CASSLYRGPYEQYF.

The rearrangement joins TRBV27 to TRBJ1-2; D perhaps matches TRBD1 (6 bases). Trimming stripped 5 bases from V and 12 bases from J, with 19 bases between. CDR1 is MNHEY, CDR2 SMNVEV, per germline (reference sequence). The CDR3 runs 13 residues. Here the CDR3 reads CASSMTPTGSNTF. As DNA, the CDR3 is TGTGCCAGCAGTATGACCCCCACAGGGAGCAACACCTTC.

The chain couples TRBV27 to TRBJ1-1, with D perhaps matching TRBD1 (6 bases). V was clipped by 3 bases and J by 0 bases, with 8 bases between them. The germline V gene encodes CDR1 MNHEY and CDR2 SMNVEV (reference sequence). The CDR3 has 14 residues. CDR3 nucleotides: TGTGCCAGCAGTTTGCAGGGGTTGAACACTGAAGCTTTCTTT. This codes for CASSLQGLNTEAFF.

This clone appeared a few times. The rearrangement joins TRBV30 to TRBJ1-5, with 8 positions matching TRBD1. Germline CDR1 and CDR2: GTSNPN and SVGIG (reference sequence). V shed 5 bases, J shed 6 bases, and the junction held 6 bases outside the gene matches. The CDR3 has 13 residues. CDR3 protein: CAWGPGGGQPQHF. CDR3 nucleotide sequence: TGTGCCTGGGGACCAGGGGGCGGTCAGCCCCAGCATTTT.

The chain uses TRBV30 and TRBJ2-6; D might be TRBD2 (6 bases). Germline values: CDR1 GTSNPN, CDR2 SVGIG (reference sequence). V lost 5 bases and J lost 3, with 17 bases in between. CDR3 length: 16 amino acids. CDR3 amino acids: CAWAQGLFNGANVLTF. CDR3 sequence (DNA): TGTGCCTGGGCCCAGGGACTTTTTAATGGGGCCAACGTCCTGACTTTC.

The chain has TRBV6-4 and TRBJ2-1, with TRBD2 matching 9 bases. This CDR3 has 20 residues. The V and J ends lost 4 bases and 0 bases, in that order; junction bases with no gene match: 16. CDR1 is MRHNA, CDR2 SNTAGT, per germline. The CDR3 DNA sequence: TGTGCCAGCAGTGTCTTCCCCCTCAGTCTAGCGGGGAGCTCCTACAATGAGCAGTTCTTC. The encoded protein is CASSVFPLSLAGSSYNEQFF.

The chain has TRBV11-2 and TRBJ2-7; a weak D match, TRBD1 (6 bases). Germline CDR1 reads SGHAT; CDR2 reads FQNNGV. This CDR3 region has 13 residues. V was pared by 4 bases and J by 2 bases, with 9 bases between. CDR3 residues: CASSSTGAYEQYF. In DNA, the CDR3 is TGTGCCAGCAGCTCGACAGGTGCCTACGAGCAGTACTTC.

This sequence joins TRBV6-6 and TRBJ1-1; D is possibly TRBD1 (5 bases). This CDR3 has 13 residues. CDR1 is MNHNY and CDR2 is SVGAGI in the germline V gene (reference sequence). Trimming removed 2 bases from V and 7 bases from J, with 11 bases in between. The CDR3 DNA follows: TGTGCCAGCAGTTACGGACAAGTCCATGAAGCTTTCTTT. Translated: CASSYGQVHEAFF.

The chain uses TRBV30 and TRBJ1-5, with TRBD1 as a possible D gene (6 bases). The CDR3 runs to 14 residues. The V end was cut by 2 bases, the J end by 3 bases, with 11 bases between. Germline V gene sequence: CDR1 GTSNPN, CDR2 SVGIG (reference sequence). The CDR3 is CAWSLGQFNQPQHF. The CDR3 nucleotides are TGTGCCTGGAGTCTAGGACAGTTCAATCAGCCCCAGCATTTT.

The rearrangement joins TRBV7-8 to TRBJ2-5; 7 bases map to TRBD1. The length of the CDR3 is 16 residues. V was pared by 5 bases and J by 7 bases, with 16 bases of the junction left unmatched. CDR1 is SGHVS, CDR2 FQNEAQ, per germline. The CDR3 DNA reads TGTGCCAGCAGCAAAGGAACCGGGACAGCGTACAGGACCCAGTACTTC. This encodes CASSKGTGTAYRTQYF.

The V and J genes are TRBV9 and TRBJ1-4, with no clear D. Germline V gives CDR1 SGDLS, CDR2 YYNGEE. The V gene lost 1 base and the J gene lost 8 bases, with 12 bases spanning the gap. There are 14 residues in the CDR3. This CDR3 reads CASSVTLQAEKLFF. CDR3 nucleotides: TGTGCCAGCAGCGTAACCCTCCAGGCGGAAAAACTGTTTTTT. The whole variable domain, filled in from reference TRBV9 and TRBJ1-4, reads DSGVTQTPKHLITATGQRVTLRCSPRSGDLSVYWYQQSLDQGLQFLIQYYNGEERAKGNILERFSAQQFPDLHSELNLSSLELGDSALYFCASSVTLQAEKLFFGSGTQLSVL.

The CDR3 DNA reads as TGTGCCAGCAGTGACATAATGACAGGGATCAATGAGCAGTTCTTC. It yields the protein CASSDIMTGINEQFF. The rearrangement uses TRBV6-4 and TRBJ2-1; 7 bases are shared with TRBD1. Germline CDR1 and CDR2: MRHNA and SNTAGT. This CDR3 is built from 15 residues. Trimming took 2 bases from V and 6 from J; bases not matched to a gene: 7.